The rows below give T cell receptor beta chains drawn from one sample of a study of long-term antiretroviral therapy in people with HIV. Sequencing was performed with immunoSEQ multiplex PCR; in TCRdb, only in-frame clones are kept and a portion is missing. The table records roughly 7,100 clones, about 76% of them present only once. The starting material was unsorted PBMCs, obtained 0.2 years after starting antiretroviral therapy. All receptors come from a man in his forties with HIV. Each CDR3 is given with its conserved first and last residue. A D gene is named only where the DNA matches it firmly. Size tells how often a clone was seen (once, few, many) or the class of an expanded clone, and some rows leave it out.

clone size | J gene | D gene | V gene | CDR3 protein | CDR3 DNA
. | TRBJ2-3 | TRBD1 | TRBV4-2 | CASSEGAVLRGGTDTQYF | TGTGCCAGCAGCGAGGGGGCGGTATTGAGGGGAGGCACAGATACGCAGTATTTT
. | TRBJ1-2 | . | TRBV6-1 | CASSDSLSNYGYTF | TGTGCCAGCAGTGACAGCCTTTCTAACTATGGCTACACCTTC
. | TRBJ1-3 | . | TRBV30 | CAWAHLTSNTIYF | TGTGCCTGGGCCCACTTGACAAGCAACACCATATATTTT
. | TRBJ2-1 | TRBD1 | TRBV5-4 | CASSPGQGGYNEQFF | TGTGCCAGCAGCCCGGGACAGGGAGGCTACAATGAGCAGTTCTTC
. | TRBJ2-7 | TRBD2 | TRBV18 | CASSPGGGGYEQYF | TGTGCCAGCTCACCAGGTGGGGGGGGCTACGAGCAGTACTTC
once | TRBJ1-3 | TRBD1 | TRBV5-4 | CASSSGQTPGNTIYF | TGTGCCAGCAGCTCGGGACAGACTCCTGGAAACACCATATATTTT
. | TRBJ2-7 | . | TRBV2 | CASGVRAYEQYF | TGTGCCAGCGGCGTGCGAGCCTACGAGCAGTACTTC
. | TRBJ1-4 | . | TRBV19 | CASGETGLHNEKLFF | TGTGCCAGTGGAGAAACGGGACTTCATAATGAAAAACTGTTTTTT
once | TRBJ1-1 | TRBD1 | TRBV11-2 | CASSPTGMNTEAFF | TGTGCCAGCAGCCCGACAGGGATGAACACTGAAGCTTTCTTT
. | TRBJ2-4 | TRBD1 | TRBV19 | CASMQGAENIQYF | TGTGCCAGTATGCAGGGGGCTGAAAACATTCAGTACTTC
. | TRBJ1-5 | . | TRBV19 | CASSLWSGGQPQHF | TGTGCCAGTAGTCTATGGTCCGGGGGTCAGCCCCAGCATTTT
. | TRBJ2-2 | TRBD1 | TRBV27 | CASSFQTGGSNTGELFF | TGTGCCAGCAGTTTCCAGACAGGGGGCTCGAACACCGGGGAGCTGTTTTTT
. | TRBJ2-2 | TRBD1 | TRBV4-1 | CASSHDGTGQDTGELFF | TGCGCCAGCAGCCACGACGGGACAGGGCAAGACACCGGGGAGCTGTTTTTT
. | TRBJ2-7 | . | TRBV7-8 | CASREAASWEQYF | TGTGCCAGCAGAGAAGCGGCCTCCTGGGAGCAGTACTTC
. | TRBJ2-7 | . | TRBV30 | CAWSVEGRSYEQYF | TGTGCCTGGAGTGTAGAAGGGAGATCCTACGAGCAGTACTTC
. | TRBJ1-6 | TRBD1 | TRBV6-6 | CASSYGQGNSPLHF | TGTGCCAGCAGTTACGGACAGGGTAATTCACCCCTCCACTTT
. | TRBJ1-1 | . | TRBV13 | CASSAVGTEAFF | TGTGCCAGCAGCGCTGTGGGCACTGAAGCTTTCTTT
. | TRBJ1-1 | . | TRBV19 | CASSTLNTEAFF | TGTGCCAGTAGTACTCTGAACACTGAAGCTTTCTTT
. | TRBJ1-4 | TRBD1 | TRBV9 | CASSASGGAGTNEKLFF | TGTGCCAGCAGCGCCTCAGGGGGCGCCGGAACTAATGAAAAACTGTTTTTT
. | TRBJ1-1 | . | TRBV5-4 | CASSLWTVLNTEAFF | TGTGCCAGCAGCCTATGGACGGTTTTGAACACTGAAGCTTTCTTT
. | TRBJ2-7 | TRBD2 | TRBV5-1 | CASSAGLAGAAYEQYF | TGCGCCAGCAGCGCCGGGCTAGCGGGGGCCGCCTACGAGCAGTACTTC
. | TRBJ2-7 | . | TRBV2 | CASRLTGLSYEQYF | TGTGCCAGCAGACTGACAGGCCTCTCCTACGAGCAGTACTTC
. | TRBJ1-4 | . | TRBV10-1 | CAGFVGRQLFF | TGCGCCGGCTTTGTGGGACGACAACTGTTTTTT
. | TRBJ1-5 | . | TRBV5-5 | CASSLNRYNNQPQHF | TGTGCCAGCAGCTTAAACAGATATAACAATCAGCCCCAGCATTTT
. | TRBJ2-7 | . | TRBV18 | CASSPGDLTYEQYF | TGTGCCAGCTCACCAGGGGACTTAACCTACGAGCAGTACTTC
few | TRBJ2-7 | . | TRBV5-4 | CASSLRGVYEQYF | TGTGCCAGCAGCTTGAGGGGGGTCTACGAGCAGTACTTC
. | TRBJ2-3 | . | TRBV20-1 | CSVRDTDTQYF | TGCAGTGTACGCGACACAGATACGCAGTATTTT
. | TRBJ2-3 | TRBD1 | TRBV7-3 | CASSLTVTGGEADTQYF | TGTGCCAGCAGCTTAACGGTAACAGGGGGCGAAGCAGATACGCAGTATTTT
. | TRBJ1-2 | . | TRBV6-1 | CASSEAAHSTYGYTF | TGTGCCAGCAGTGAAGCGGCGCACTCAACCTATGGCTACACCTTC
. | TRBJ1-1 | . | TRBV30 | CAWRGLENLNTEAFF | TGTGCCTGGAGGGGACTGGAGAACTTGAACACTGAAGCTTTCTTT
. | TRBJ2-7 | . | TRBV27 | CASSSSVGGMDEQYF | TGTGCCAGCAGTTCAAGCGTTGGGGGCATGGACGAGCAGTACTTC
. | TRBJ1-5 | TRBD1 | TRBV5-1 | CASSRDSQNQPQHF | TGCGCCAGCAGCCGGGACAGTCAGAATCAGCCCCAGCATTTT
. | TRBJ1-5 | TRBD1 | TRBV6-1 | CASSARDSAERGQPQHF | TGTGCCAGCAGTGCCCGGGACAGCGCTGAACGGGGTCAGCCCCAGCATTTT
. | TRBJ2-1 | TRBD2 | TRBV30 | CAWSVKSGGAGRQFF | TGTGCCTGGAGTGTAAAAAGCGGGGGGGCCGGGCGGCAGTTCTTC
. | TRBJ2-7 | . | TRBV5-6 | CASSLEGGAGSYEQYF | TGTGCCAGCAGCTTGGAGGGGGGTGCAGGATCCTACGAGCAGTACTTC
. | TRBJ2-5 | TRBD1 | TRBV9 | CASSASGTGGGETQYF | TGTGCCAGCAGCGCTTCCGGGACAGGGGGCGGAGAGACCCAGTACTTC
few | TRBJ2-7 | TRBD1 | TRBV7-6 | CASSPTTHGTGPYEQYF | TGTGCCAGCAGCCCTACCACCCACGGGACAGGACCCTACGAGCAGTACTTC
. | TRBJ2-3 | . | TRBV20-1 | CSGAGSDTQYF | TGCAGTGGGGCGGGGTCAGATACGCAGTATTTT
few | TRBJ1-1 | TRBD1 | TRBV9 | CASSFGTGPAAEAFF | TGTGCCAGCAGCTTCGGGACAGGGCCCGCGGCTGAAGCTTTCTTT
. | TRBJ1-1 | . | TRBV19 | CASSIGGQGLTEAFF | TGTGCCAGTAGTATCGGAGGGCAGGGATTGACTGAAGCTTTCTTT
. | TRBJ2-7 | . | TRBV29-1 | CSPWGTSSYEQYF | TGCAGCCCCTGGGGGACATCCTCCTACGAGCAGTACTTC
. | TRBJ1-1 | TRBD1 | TRBV10-3 | CAISSWTGQNTEAFF | TGTGCCATCAGTTCCTGGACAGGGCAGAACACTGAAGCTTTCTTT
. | TRBJ1-1 | . | TRBV10-2 | CASSEPFENTEAFF | TGCGCCAGCAGTGAGCCCTTCGAAAACACTGAAGCTTTCTTT
. | TRBJ1-1 | . | TRBV10-3 | CAIRTAEGITEAFF | TGTGCCATCAGAACTGCGGAGGGGATCACTGAAGCTTTCTTT
. | TRBJ1-4 | . | TRBV30 | CAWSSRRGHLGEKLFF | TGTGCCTGGAGCTCGAGGAGGGGACACTTGGGTGAAAAACTGTTTTTT
. | TRBJ1-2 | TRBD1 | TRBV5-6 | CASSLGDRNYGYTF | TGTGCCAGCAGCTTGGGGGACAGAAACTATGGCTACACCTTC
few | TRBJ2-7 | TRBD2 | TRBV27 | CASSPLGLAGNEQYF | TGTGCCAGCAGTCCACTCGGACTAGCGGGGAACGAGCAGTACTTC
. | TRBJ1-5 | . | TRBV4-2 | CASSQERFSNQPQHF | TGTGCCAGCAGCCAAGAGCGATTTAGCAATCAGCCCCAGCATTTT
few | TRBJ2-7 | . | TRBV5-1 | CASSLGGTATYEQYF | TGCGCCAGCAGCTTGGGTGGGACGGCAACCTACGAGCAGTACTTC
. | TRBJ2-5 | . | TRBV7-9 | CASSLARTYQETQYF | TGTGCCAGCAGCTTAGCGAGGACGTACCAAGAGACCCAGTACTTC
. | TRBJ1-2 | . | TRBV9 | CASSVEGPYGYTF | TGTGCCAGCAGCGTAGAGGGGCCCTATGGCTACACCTTC
. | TRBJ1-2 | . | TRBV5-4 | CASSRQLPNYGYTF | TGTGCCAGCAGCCGACAGTTACCTAACTATGGCTACACCTTC
. | TRBJ2-3 | TRBD2 | TRBV5-5 | CASSFSGGADTQYF | TGTGCCAGCAGTTTTAGCGGGGGGGCAGATACGCAGTATTTT
medium-sized | TRBJ2-7 | TRBD1 | TRBV5-6 | CASSSRQGSSPYEQYF | TGTGCCAGCAGCTCCAGACAGGGGTCTTCCCCCTACGAGCAGTACTTC
. | TRBJ1-1 | . | TRBV6-5 | CASSYSRTENTEAFF | TGTGCCAGCAGTTACTCGCGAACAGAGAACACTGAAGCTTTCTTT